What follows is one T cell receptor (beta chain) and its context. Its antigen is as yet unknown. The protocol was immunoSEQ multiplex PCR, while the TCRdb copy is restricted to in-frame clones and leaves out a portion. The table records about 120,000 clones, around 94% of them present only once. Trimming pared 4 bases from V and 1 base from J, leaving 17 bases between. CDR3 length: 16 residues. CDR1 is SGHDT and CDR2 is YYEEEE in the germline V gene. The data derive from a study of T cell responses to AZD1222 COVID-19 vaccine. The study, taken as a whole, reports: AZD1222 recipients seropositive at baseline numbered only 6 or 7. Dominant CD4 TCR responses targeted spike regions 160-218 and 743-854.

The clonotype originates from an adult in good health. The chain employs TRBV5-6 and TRBJ2-5, with D perhaps being TRBD1 or TRBD2 (6 bases each). The specimen was peripheral blood, collected on day 0 of AZD1222 vaccination. CDR3 nucleotides: TGTGCCAGCAGCAGGAACAGGGAGGCGGCCCAAGAGACCCAGTACTTC. Protein: CASSRNREAAQETQYF.